This TCR beta chain appears in the sequencing data of a study of shared clonotypes between healthy human individuals. Study results and limitations: A reduction in generation probabilities was seen for non-shared clonotypes relative to those shared by all four donors.

Turning to this clone: What it recognizes is unknown.

CD4+ cells were split into CD45RA+ naive and CD45RA-negative memory subsets. The CDR3 covers 15 residues. The ends were cut back, 5 bases at V and 2 bases at J, with 12 bases in the middle. The germline CDR1 and CDR2 sequences are WNHNN and SYGVQD (reference sequence). The repertoire was sequenced with immunoSEQ multiplex PCR; TCRdb's copy has only in-frame clones and lacks some. The sample lists 1,400,000 or so clones, approximately 98.5% occurring once. The sample consisted of naive CD4+ T cells sorted from blood. Subset noted: CD45RA+ positively selected. The V call is TRBV10-1, the J call TRBJ2-2; possible D gene TRBD2, 6 bases. The receptor was isolated from a man under 40 in good health. The CDR3 DNA reads TGCGCCAGCAGTAAAACTAGCCGTAACACCGGGGAGCTGTTTTTT. Translation: CASSKTSRNTGELFF.